This TCR beta chain was retrieved from a study of regulatory T cells in long-lasting Graves disease. Time point noted: persistent/refractory GD, antithyroid drugs over 5 years with positive TRAb. Researchers made the TCR library from RNA that was extracted from PBMCs. iRepertoire HTBI primers and Arm-PCR of CDR3 regions built TCR beta libraries. In the study's own analysis: Identified segments across samples numbered approximately 62 TRBV and about 13 TRBJ. MiXCR, applied by TCRdb to the multiplex PCR reads, yields one record per CDR3 protein. It is TCRdb's table, rather than the study itself, that gives the V and J calls and clone size. The data show roughly 360,000 distinct CDR3 sequences, approximately 25% seen once. The study, taken as a whole, reports: Persistent Graves' patients had lower TCR diversity than newly diagnosed ones. Persistent disease showed a preference for TRBV28, TRBJ1-2 and TRBJ2-5.

The table lists this clonotype with a few counts. Its matching antigen is unknown. V dropped 5 bases and J dropped 0 bases, with 11 bases sitting between them. This CDR3 spans 15 amino acids. The germline CDR1 and CDR2 sequences are SNHLY and FYNNEI. This sample comprised peripheral blood mononuclear cells (PBMCs), obtained when the disease was refractory, from a patient treated with antithyroid drugs. The clonotype originates from a woman between 40 and 50 years old with Graves disease. This chain uses TRBV2 with TRBJ1-3; D is perhaps TRBD1 (5 bases). The CDR3 DNA follows: TGTGCCAGCAGTTCCCAGGGAAACTCTGGAAACACCATATATTTT. This translates into CASSSQGNSGNTIYF.